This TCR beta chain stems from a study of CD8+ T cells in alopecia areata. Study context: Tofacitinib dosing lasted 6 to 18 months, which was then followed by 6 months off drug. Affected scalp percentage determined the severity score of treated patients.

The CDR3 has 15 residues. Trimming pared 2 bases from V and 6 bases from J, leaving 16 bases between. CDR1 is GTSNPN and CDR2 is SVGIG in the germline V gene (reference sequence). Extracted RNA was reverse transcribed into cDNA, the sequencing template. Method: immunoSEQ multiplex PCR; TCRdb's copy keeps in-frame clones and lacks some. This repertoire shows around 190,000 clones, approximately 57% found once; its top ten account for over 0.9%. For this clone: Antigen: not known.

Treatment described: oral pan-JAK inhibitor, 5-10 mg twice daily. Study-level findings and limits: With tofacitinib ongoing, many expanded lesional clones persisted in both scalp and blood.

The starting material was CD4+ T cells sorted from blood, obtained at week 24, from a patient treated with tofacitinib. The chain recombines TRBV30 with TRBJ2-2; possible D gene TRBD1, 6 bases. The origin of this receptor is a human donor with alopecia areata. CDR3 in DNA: TGTGCCTGGAGTCCCCTGCACAGGGATCCCGGGGAGCTGTTTTTT. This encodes CAWSPLHRDPGELFF.